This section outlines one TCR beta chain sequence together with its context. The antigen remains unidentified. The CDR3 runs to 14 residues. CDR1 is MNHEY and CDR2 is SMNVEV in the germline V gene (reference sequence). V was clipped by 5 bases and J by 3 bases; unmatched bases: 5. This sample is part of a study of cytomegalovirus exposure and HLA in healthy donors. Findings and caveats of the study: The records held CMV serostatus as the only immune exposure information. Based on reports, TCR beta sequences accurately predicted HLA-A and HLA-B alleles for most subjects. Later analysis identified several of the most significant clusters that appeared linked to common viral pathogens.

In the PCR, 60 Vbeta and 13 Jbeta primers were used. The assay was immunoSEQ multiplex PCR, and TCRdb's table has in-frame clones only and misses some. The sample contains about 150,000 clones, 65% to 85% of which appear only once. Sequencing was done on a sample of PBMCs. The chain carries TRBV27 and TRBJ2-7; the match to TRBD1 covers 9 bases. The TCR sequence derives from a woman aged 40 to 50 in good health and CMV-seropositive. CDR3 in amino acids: CASSNRGPGYEQYF. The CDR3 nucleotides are TGTGCCAGCAGTAACAGGGGGCCAGGCTACGAGCAGTACTTC.